This is a list of T cell receptor beta chains from one sample in a study of blood T cell repertoires in COVID-19. Using immunoSEQ multiplex PCR, the repertoire was profiled, and TCRdb retains in-frame clones only, with some absent. The table lists about 120,000 clones, around three quarters of them singletons, with about 40% in the top ten. The sample comprised peripheral blood. Receptor source: a man aged 40-50 years with active or convalescent COVID-19. Both conserved end residues are part of each CDR3. Fields, in order: V gene, D gene, J gene, clone size, CDR3 DNA, CDR3 protein. A D gene is named only where the DNA matches it firmly. The size of a clone is reported for some rows only, either as once, few or many, or as a class for expanded clones.

TRBV19	-	TRBJ1-2	-	TGTGCCAGTAGTATCCTTGGTCAGGATGGCTACACCTTC	CASSILGQDGYTF
TRBV4-3	TRBD2	TRBJ2-1	-	TGCGCCAGCAGCCCGAGGTCGCTAGCGGGGGGAGCTAATGAGCAGTTCTTC	CASSPRSLAGGANEQFF
TRBV6-1	-	TRBJ1-4	-	TGTGCCAGCAGTGACAGGTGGGAGGATGAAAAACTGTTTTTT	CASSDRWEDEKLFF
TRBV24-1	-	TRBJ2-1	few	TGTGCCACCAGTGATCGGGACTCCTTAGGCGATGAGCAGTTCTTC	CATSDRDSLGDEQFF
TRBV10-1	-	TRBJ1-2	few	TGCGCCAGCATGTTAGGGGATGGCTACACCTTC	CASMLGDGYTF
TRBV30	-	TRBJ1-6	-	TGTGCCTGGAGGGCAGGTTCCGGGGGTGGTTCACCCCTCCACTTT	CAWRAGSGGGSPLHF
TRBV4-3	TRBD1	TRBJ1-1	-	TGCGCCAGCAGCCAAGTTACAGGGGGCAGCGGGTACACTGAAGCTTTCTTT	CASSQVTGGSGYTEAFF
TRBV15	-	TRBJ2-4	-	TGTGCCACCAGCAGAGATGGAGCTCGCGCCAAAAACATTCAGTACTTC	CATSRDGARAKNIQYF
TRBV6-5	-	TRBJ2-3	-	TGTGCCAGCCTTAGGTGGGGCGGCACGCAGTATTTT	CASLRWGGTQYF
TRBV18	TRBD1	TRBJ1-5	-	TGTGCCAGCTCACCACCGGGACAGGGCAATCAGCCCCAGCATTTT	CASSPPGQGNQPQHF
TRBV5-1	TRBD2	TRBJ2-3	once	TGCGCCAGCAGCCCCGAGGCGGGACTAGCGGGAGGGAGAGATACGCAGTATTTT	CASSPEAGLAGGRDTQYF
TRBV7-9	TRBD1	TRBJ2-7	-	TGTGCCAGCAGCGGCACAGGGGCCTCCGAGCAGTACTTC	CASSGTGASEQYF
TRBV27	TRBD1	TRBJ1-2	-	TGTGCCAGCAGTTTATCCGTCGGGCAGGGGGCGCGGTATGGCTACACCTTC	CASSLSVGQGARYGYTF
TRBV10-2	TRBD1	TRBJ1-4	-	TGCGCCAGCAGTGGACAGGGGGCAGGGGAAAAACTGTTTTTT	CASSGQGAGEKLFF
TRBV24-1	-	TRBJ1-2	-	TGTGCCACCAGTGAGATGGACAGCTATGGCTACACCTTC	CATSEMDSYGYTF
TRBV19	-	TRBJ1-2	once	TGTGCCAGTAGTTCATCGGTACTAGGGTATGGCTACACCTTC	CASSSSVLGYGYTF
TRBV16	-	TRBJ1-6	-	TGTGCCAGCAGCCAATTGTCCAGGACGGCGGGGTCACCCCTCCACTTT	CASSQLSRTAGSPLHF
TRBV27	-	TRBJ2-5	once	TGTGCCAGCAGTTTAAAACTACCGCCCAAGACCCAGTACTTC	CASSLKLPPKTQYF
TRBV4-1	-	TRBJ1-2	-	TGCGCCAGCAGCCCCAAGACAGATAGAGGCTACACCTTC	CASSPKTDRGYTF
TRBV2	-	TRBJ1-4	once	TGTGCCAGCCTGAAATCCGGGGGTAATGAAAAACTGTTTTTT	CASLKSGGNEKLFF
TRBV27	-	TRBJ2-1	-	TGTGCCAGCAGTTTAAGTCTGGACTACGTATACAATGAGCAGTTCTTC	CASSLSLDYVYNEQFF
TRBV24-1	-	TRBJ1-1	once	TGTGCCACCAGTGGGGTAGGGGTGAACACTGAAGCTTTCTTT	CATSGVGVNTEAFF
TRBV3-1/TRBV3-2	-	TRBJ2-1	-	TGTGCCAGCAGCCTGGATACCCGGGTCTACAATGAGCAGTTCTTC	CASSLDTRVYNEQFF
TRBV9	TRBD1	TRBJ1-3	-	TGTGCCAGCAGCGTAGCGGACAGGGGCGGAAACACCATATATTTT	CASSVADRGGNTIYF
TRBV3-1/TRBV3-2	TRBD1	TRBJ1-2	-	TGTGCCAGCAGCCAAGGGACAGGGGGGGATGGCTACACCTTC	CASSQGTGGDGYTF
TRBV5-1	-	TRBJ2-7	-	TGCGCCAGCAGCTTCGGAGACGAGCAGTACTTC	CASSFGDEQYF
TRBV7-2	-	TRBJ2-1	-	TGTGCCAGCAGCTTATCGGGTAGCTCCTACAATGAGCAGTTCTTC	CASSLSGSSYNEQFF
TRBV6-5	-	TRBJ1-1	-	TGTGCCAGCAGTTATAGGGGAAACACTGAAGCTTTCTTT	CASSYRGNTEAFF
TRBV7-9	TRBD1	TRBJ1-2	few	TGTGCCAGCAGCCTACAGGGGGACTATGGCTACACCTTC	CASSLQGDYGYTF
TRBV5-1	-	TRBJ2-7	-	TGCGCCAGTTTAGAGAGGCCCGCAGCTGCCGGGGTTATCCTGTCCTACGAGCAGTACTTC	CASLERPAAAGVILSYEQYF
TRBV9	-	TRBJ1-1	many	TGTGCCAGCAGCGTAGGAATAGAGAACACTGAAGCTTTCTTT	CASSVGIENTEAFF